This T cell receptor (beta chain) was obtained from a study of blood T cells in healthy people across ages. This clonotype was counted only a few times. Its antigen is undetermined. A sample-barcoded 5' primer and a J-beta primer mix were used in a second PCR of about 7 to 12 cycles. Tagging of each cDNA molecule was performed by a template-switch adaptor with 12 random nucleotides. One entry per CDR3 protein, called by TCRdb with MiXCR from the 5' RACE reads. The sample shows some 1.5 million distinct CDR3 sequences, 28% of them seen only once. The CDR3 contains 17 residues. Trimming removed 4 bases from V and 1 base from J; junction bases left unmatched: 8. Germline CDR1 reads LGHNA; CDR2 reads YSLEER. General observations from the study: In these data, TCR beta diversity tracked strongly with naive T cell percentage. The authors considered diversity estimates from one million T cells to be underestimates. Getting older went along with TCR beta diversity per million T cells dropping roughly linearly.

The chain has TRBV4-3 and TRBJ1-1, with 11 positions matching TRBD1. Specimen: blood. The TCR originated in a woman aged 25 to 39 in good health. The CDR3 region is CASSRVGTGGSNTEAFF. In DNA, the CDR3 is TGCGCCAGCAGCCGGGTTGGGACAGGGGGATCGAACACTGAAGCTTTCTTT.